The 31 T cell receptor beta chains listed next were all sequenced from one sample in a study of OX40 agonist ivuxolimab in advanced cancers. Generated by immunoSEQ multiplex PCR, the TCRdb table keeps only in-frame clones and is missing some. Among almost 80,000 clones, around 87% were seen once, and the ten largest hold approximately 0.25%. The sequencing used CD4+ or CD8+ T cells sorted from blood, collected in a trial of the OX40 agonist ivuxolimab. Every receptor here comes from an adult with an advanced solid tumor such as melanoma, head and neck, liver or kidney cancer.

This rearrangement joins TRBV7-6 to TRBJ2-7, with 7 bases lining up with TRBD2. Trimming removed 1 base from V and 4 bases from J; junction bases left unmatched: 7. From germline, CDR1 is SGHVS and CDR2 FNYEAQ. The CDR3 has 15 amino acids. The CDR3 sequence: CASSLVGTTQYEQYF. The CDR3 coding sequence is TGTGCCAGCAGCTTAGTCGGGACTACGCAATACGAGCAGTACTTC. The complete variable domain, with remaining parts taken from reference TRBV7-6 and TRBJ2-7, reads GAGVSQSPRYKVTKRGQDVALRCDPISGHVSLYWYRQALGQGPEFLTYFNYEAQQDKSGLPNDRFSAERPEGSISTLTIQRTEQRDSAMYRCASSLVGTTQYEQYFGPGTRLTVT.

The CDR3 spells CASSPFSGKDTQYF. DNA of the CDR3: TGTGCCAGCAGCCCCTTTAGCGGGAAAGATACGCAGTATTTT. This rearrangement joins TRBV11-2 to TRBJ2-3; 8 nucleotides align to TRBD2. The CDR3 sequence is 14 residues long. The germline V gene encodes CDR1 SGHAT and CDR2 FQNNGV. V lost 5 bases, J lost 5 bases, and 6 bases stayed unmatched.

This sequence joins TRBV27 and TRBJ2-1, with 9 bases identical to TRBD2. Germline-derived CDR1 and CDR2 are MNHEY and SMNVEV (reference sequence). V shed 3 bases, J shed 6 bases, and the junction held 9 bases outside the gene matches. This CDR3 comprises 16 residues. The CDR3 is CASSFDLAGTPNEQFF. In nucleotides, the CDR3 is TGTGCCAGCAGTTTTGATCTAGCGGGAACACCCAATGAGCAGTTCTTC.

The chain is built from TRBV10-3 and TRBJ2-1, with 9 positions matching TRBD1. The CDR3 runs to 14 residues. Germline V CDR1 and CDR2: ENHRY, SYGVKD. V shed 11 bases and J 5 bases; nucleotides not matched to a gene: 10. The CDR3 reads CASQGGTGNNEQFF. In DNA form, the CDR3 reads TGTGCCTCCCAGGGCGGGACAGGGAACAATGAGCAGTTCTTC.

V is TRBV7-2 and J is TRBJ1-1; 7 bases match TRBD1. This CDR3 comprises 14 residues. V was pared by 3 bases and J by 4 bases, with 5 bases of the junction left unmatched. CDR1 is SGHTA and CDR2 is FQGNSA in the germline V gene. CDR3 in DNA: TGTGCCAGCAGCTTGGAGGGGGCGCGCACTGAAGCTTTCTTT. Its protein product is CASSLEGARTEAFF. The variable domain in full, with the rest retrieved from reference TRBV7-2 and TRBJ1-1, is GAGVSQSPSNKVTEKGKDVELRCDPISGHTALYWYRQSLGQGLEFLIYFQGNSAPDKSGLPSDRFSAERTGGSVSTLTIQRTQQEDSAVYLCASSLEGARTEAFFGQGTRLTVV.

V is TRBV29-1 and J is TRBJ2-1; D is perhaps TRBD1 (6 bases). Germline V gene sequence: CDR1 SQVTM, CDR2 ANQGSEA. V was trimmed by 1 base and J by 8 bases, leaving 15 bases between them. The CDR3 has 14 amino acids. DNA of the CDR3: TGCAGCGTTGAAGTTATGGGGGCGGGCGATGAGCAGTTCTTC. This sequence encodes CSVEVMGAGDEQFF.

The chain combines TRBV19 with TRBJ1-2; D gene unclear. Trimming removed 2 bases from V and 2 bases from J, with 0 bases in between. The V gene's germline CDR1 is LNHDA and CDR2 SQIVND (reference sequence). The CDR3 length is 11 residues. The CDR3 sequence: CASSINYGYTF. The CDR3 nucleotides are TGTGCCAGTAGTATAAACTATGGCTACACCTTC.

The rearrangement links TRBV7-2 to TRBJ2-7, with 16 nucleotides matching TRBD2. This CDR3 comprises 14 residues. With V trimmed by 5 bases and J by 7 bases, 2 bases remained unmatched. Germline assignment: CDR1 SGHTA and CDR2 FQGNSA. This chain's CDR3 is CASSLGLAGGEQYF. The CDR3 DNA reads as TGTGCCAGCAGCCTGGGACTAGCGGGAGGGGAGCAGTACTTC.

V and J are TRBV7-2 and TRBJ1-5; D is unresolved. Trimming left V 2 bases short and J 4 bases short, with 6 bases between. This CDR3 comprises 13 residues. Germline loops: CDR1 SGHTA, CDR2 FQGNSA. Here the CDR3 DNA reads TGTGCCAGCAGCTTACAGCAGAATCAGCCCCAGCATTTT. Translated, it gives CASSLQQNQPQHF.

The J gene is TRBJ1-3, the V gene TRBV6-4; 10 bases are a match to TRBD1. Germline V CDR1 and CDR2: MRHNA, SNTAGT. The V gene end was trimmed by 7 bases and the J gene end by 2 bases; junction bases not matched to a gene: 8. This CDR3 is 16 amino acids long. The CDR3 DNA reads TGTGCCAGCATTCCGGGACAGGGGTCCCCTGGAAACACCATATATTTT. Protein sequence: CASIPGQGSPGNTIYF.

With regard to this clone: One junction end does not reproduce the germline sequence, and a read error may be involved. This specimen includes other DNA sequences encoding the same CDR3. J is TRBJ2-1 and V is TRBV11-2; 7 bases agree with TRBD1. The CDR3 runs 17 residues. Per germline, CDR1 SGHAT and CDR2 FQNNGV. The CDR3: CASSLDDWQGAYNEQFF. CDR3 bases: TGCGCCAGCAGCTTAGATGACTGGCAGGGGGCCTACAATGAGCAGTTCTTC.

V is TRBV11-1 and J is TRBJ2-5, with D perhaps matching TRBD2 (6 bases). Germline CDR1 reads SGHAT; CDR2 reads FQDESV (reference sequence). V was clipped by 3 bases and J by 1 base, with 6 bases between them. The CDR3 has 13 amino acids. For the CDR3, the DNA is TGTGCCAGCAGCTTTAGCGGCCAAGAGACCCAGTACTTC. It encodes CASSFSGQETQYF. Filled out from reference TRBV11-1 and TRBJ2-5, the complete variable domain reads EAEVAQSPRYKITEKSQAVAFWCDPISGHATLYWYRQILGQGPELLVQFQDESVVDDSQLPKDRFSAERLKGVDSTLKIQPAELGDSAMYLCASSFSGQETQYFGPGTRLLVL.

The CDR3 reads CASSGAMGQGGQEQYF. CDR3 DNA: TGTGCCAGCAGTGGGGCGATGGGACAGGGAGGTCAAGAGCAGTACTTC. The chain joins TRBV6-1 to TRBJ2-7; TRBD1 matches 9 bases. The V gene's germline CDR1 is MNHNS and CDR2 SASEGT. The V gene end was trimmed by 4 bases and the J gene end by 7 bases; junction bases not matched to a gene: 14. This CDR3 is built from 16 residues.

The rearrangement joins TRBV5-1 to TRBJ2-5; the match to TRBD2 covers 9 bases. The CDR3 sequence is 17 residues long. J lost 4 bases, V lost 4 bases, and 14 bases had no gene match. Per the germline V gene, CDR1 is SGHRS and CDR2 is YFSETQ. The CDR3 DNA reads TGCGCCAGCAGCCCCCGGGTCTTAGCGGGAGTGGGAGAGACCCAGTACTTC. Protein sequence: CASSPRVLAGVGETQYF.

V and J are TRBV4-1 and TRBJ2-1, with 9 bases lining up with TRBD1. CDR3 size: 18 residues. J lost 5 bases, V lost 4 bases, and 15 bases had no gene match. Germline assignment: CDR1 MGHRA and CDR2 YSYEKL. CDR3 protein: CASSPLGGQGGLHNEQFF. The CDR3 DNA reads as TGCGCCAGCAGCCCCCTCGGGGGACAGGGAGGTCTACACAATGAGCAGTTCTTC.

This clone showed up just once. The CDR3 DNA sequence: TGTGCCAGCAGTTACGTAGATACGCAGTATTTT. This translates into CASSYVDTQYF. The V gene is TRBV6-5, the J gene TRBJ2-3; no clear D gene. Germline CDR1 is MNHEY and CDR2 is SVGAGI. CDR3 length: 11 residues. V lost 2 bases, J lost 5 bases, and 2 bases lay in between.

This chain links TRBV6-5 with TRBJ1-1; perhaps TRBD1 as D (6 bases). Trimming left V 4 bases short and J 1 base short, with 7 bases between. The V gene's germline CDR1 is MNHEY and CDR2 SVGAGI. The CDR3 loop spans 13 amino acids. The chain's CDR3 is CASSWTANTEAFF. The CDR3 DNA sequence: TGTGCCAGCAGTTGGACAGCGAACACTGAAGCTTTCTTT.

The rearrangement links TRBV14 to TRBJ1-4; D may be TRBD1 (6 bases). CDR3 length equals 15 residues. With 5 bases removed from V and 5 bases from J, the gap between germline ends came to 15 bases. In germline, CDR1 is SGHDN, CDR2 FVKESK. The CDR3 is CASSSLRDTNEKLFF. The CDR3 DNA reads TGTGCCAGCAGCTCCCTCCGGGACACCAATGAAAAACTGTTTTTT.

This chain joins TRBV4-3 and TRBJ2-1; 12 nucleotides align to TRBD1. This CDR3 spans 18 amino acids. Losses at the gene ends were 0 bases for V and 2 bases for J; bases not matched to a gene: 5. CDR1 and CDR2 from the germline V gene are LGHNA and YSLEER. CDR3 sequence reads: CASSQEWDRGLTYNEQFF. CDR3 DNA sequence: TGCGCCAGCAGCCAAGAATGGGACAGGGGGCTGACCTACAATGAGCAGTTCTTC.

This rearrangement joins TRBV28 to TRBJ1-5; D is unclear. The CDR3 sequence is 12 residues long. The V end was cut by 3 bases, the J end by 11 bases, with 11 bases between. CDR1 and CDR2 from the germline V gene are MDHEN and SYDVKM. CDR3 bases: TGTGCCAGCAGTTTTTCGGTCCTGGCCCAGCATTTT. Its protein is CASSFSVLAQHF.

The J gene is TRBJ2-1, the V gene TRBV5-4, with a tentative D call TRBD2 (6 bases). Trimming took off 1 base at V and 3 bases at J, with 11 bases between the two ends. The CDR3 contains 15 residues. Germline values: CDR1 SGHNT, CDR2 YYREEE (reference sequence). DNA of the CDR3: TGTGCCAGCAGCTTGTCTAGCGATTACTACAATGAGCAGTTCTTC. Protein product: CASSLSSDYYNEQFF.

The V and J genes are TRBV19 and TRBJ2-7; the match to TRBD2 covers 7 bases. The CDR3 runs to 15 residues. Germline loops: CDR1 LNHDA, CDR2 SQIVND (reference sequence). Trimming removed 5 bases from V and 4 bases from J; junction bases left unmatched: 11. In nucleotides, the CDR3 is TGTGCCAGTAGTCGCAGCTATCGGGGGGTGTACGAGCAGTACTTC. This gives the protein CASSRSYRGVYEQYF.

The CDR3 loop is CASSEMLADTDTQYF. The CDR3 nucleotides read TGTGCCAGCAGTGAAATGCTAGCGGACACAGATACGCAGTATTTT. The chain employs TRBV6-1 and TRBJ2-3; 7 bases line up with TRBD2. Germline-derived CDR1 and CDR2 are MNHNS and SASEGT. The CDR3 totals 15 residues. J gave up 2 bases and V 2 bases, and 4 bases lay outside the gene matches.

The chain carries TRBV7-6 and TRBJ2-6, with 10 nucleotides matching TRBD2. CDR1 is SGHVS, CDR2 FNYEAQ, per germline. This CDR3 comprises 22 residues. V gave up 8 bases and J gave up 0 bases; unmatched junction bases: 22. This CDR3 is CASAPGQGASGRSSSGANVLTF. As DNA, the CDR3 is TGTGCCAGCGCCCCGGGCCAGGGGGCTAGCGGGAGATCCAGCTCTGGGGCCAACGTCCTGACTTTC.

V and J are TRBV11-2 and TRBJ2-1; a weak D match, TRBD1 (5 bases). The germline V gene has CDR1 SGHAT and CDR2 FQNNGV. Trimming left V 1 base short and J 4 bases short, with 11 bases between. CDR3 length: 15 residues. The CDR3 bases are TGTGCCAGCAGCTTAGGGCAGGGTCTGTACAATGAGCAGTTCTTC. This codes for CASSLGQGLYNEQFF.

The chain combines TRBV19 with TRBJ1-4; possibly TRBD1 for D (5 bases). CDR3 length: 14 amino acids. Trimming removed 5 bases at V and 5 bases at J, with 12 bases between. Germline V gene lookup returns CDR1 LNHDA and CDR2 SQIVND (reference sequence). CDR3 amino acids: CASSAGTENEKLFF. DNA for the CDR3: TGTGCCAGTAGTGCCGGGACGGAGAATGAAAAACTGTTTTTT.

The V gene is TRBV29-1, the J gene TRBJ2-6, with D uncertain. The CDR3 runs 13 residues. Trimming took off 6 bases at V and 0 bases at J, with 6 bases between the two ends. Looked up from germline, CDR1 is SQVTM and CDR2 is ANQGSEA. DNA for the CDR3: TGCAGCGTAGACAACTCTGGGGCCAACGTCCTGACTTTC. It translates to CSVDNSGANVLTF.

The rearrangement links TRBV5-1 to TRBJ2-3, with D maybe TRBD1 (5 bases). The CDR3 runs to 14 residues. Trimming removed 0 bases at V and 0 bases at J, with 5 bases between. Germline-derived CDR1 and CDR2 are SGHRS and YFSETQ. The CDR3 nucleotides read TGCGCCAGCAGCTTGGGACAGAGCACAGATACGCAGTATTTT. This codes for CASSLGQSTDTQYF.

The rearrangement links TRBV7-2 to TRBJ2-3, with TRBD2 identical over 11 bases. V was pared by 5 bases and J by 2 bases, with 6 bases of the junction left unmatched. Looked up from germline, CDR1 is SGHTA and CDR2 is FQGNSA. This CDR3 comprises 16 residues. The CDR3 DNA reads as TGTGCCAGCAGCGACCGACTAGCGGGAACCACAGATACGCAGTATTTT. Translation: CASSDRLAGTTDTQYF.

This sequence joins TRBV6-5 and TRBJ2-3; TRBD2 agrees at 11 bases. The CDR3 consists of 16 residues. J was trimmed by 5 bases and V by 2 bases; bases with no gene match: 6. Germline CDR1 MNHEY, CDR2 SVGAGI. The CDR3 is CASSYAGLAVRDTQYF. As DNA, the CDR3 is TGTGCCAGCAGTTACGCGGGACTAGCGGTTAGAGATACGCAGTATTTT.

The J gene is TRBJ2-7, the V gene TRBV6-1, with 7 nucleotides matching TRBD1. The length of the CDR3 is 15 residues. V lost 6 bases, J lost 3 bases, and 11 bases stayed unmatched. Germline V gene lookup returns CDR1 MNHNS and CDR2 SASEGT. The CDR3 reads CASSPTTGANYEQYF. CDR3 nucleotide sequence: TGTGCCAGCAGCCCAACTACAGGGGCTAACTACGAGCAGTACTTC.